Presented here are 12 T cell receptor beta chains from one specimen sequenced in a study of Ad26.COV2.S vaccination and SARS-CoV-2 variants. The treatment: about 20 received Ad26.COV2.S at low or high dose, single or two shots; five or six received placebo; per-sample allocation not given. Each sample was drawn 63 days after the first injection (of vaccine or placebo). The assay was immunoSEQ multiplex PCR, and TCRdb's table has in-frame clones only and misses some. In the table there are around 300,000 clones, roughly 88% of which are singletons. Sequenced here: peripheral blood, sampled in a trial of Ad26.COV2.S vaccine versus placebo. These receptors came from a person aged 18-65 years who received the Ad26.COV2.S COVID-19 vaccine or a placebo.

The chain recombines TRBV6-2 or TRBV6-3 with TRBJ1-5; tentatively, D is TRBD1 (5 bases). This CDR3 has 15 amino acids. V dropped 2 bases and J dropped 9 bases, with 17 bases sitting between them. Germline CDR1 and CDR2: MNHEY and SVGEGT. The CDR3: CASSYVGAATGPQHF. As DNA, the CDR3 is TGTGCCAGCAGTTACGTTGGGGCCGCTACTGGGCCCCAGCATTTT.

The J gene is TRBJ1-2, the V gene TRBV19; TRBD1 might be the D (5 bases). Germline-derived CDR1 and CDR2 are LNHDA and SQIVND (reference sequence). CDR3 size: 14 residues. V dropped 7 bases and J dropped 2 bases, with 14 bases sitting between them. For the CDR3, the DNA is TGTGCCAGTACCCTTCAGAGGGGAAACTATGGCTACACCTTC. Amino acid sequence: CASTLQRGNYGYTF.

This CDR3 reads CASTGTGAYEQYF. CDR3 DNA sequence: TGCGCCAGCACCGGGACAGGGGCCTACGAGCAGTACTTC. This chain uses TRBV5-1 with TRBJ2-7, with 10 bases lining up with TRBD1. J gave up 2 bases and V 6 bases, and 2 bases lay outside the gene matches. Germline CDR1 is SGHRS and CDR2 is YFSETQ. There are 13 residues in the CDR3.

This chain uses TRBV30 with TRBJ1-2; weak D call: TRBD1 (6 bases). V lost 3 bases and J 8 bases, leaving 13 bases between the germline ends. Germline lookup yields CDR1 GTSNPN and CDR2 SVGIG (reference sequence). The CDR3 is 12 residues long. CDR3 loop: CAWRVGARGYTF. The CDR3 bases are TGTGCCTGGAGGGTGGGGGCCAGGGGCTACACCTTC.

The rearrangement joins TRBV5-1 to TRBJ2-3; D may be TRBD2 (7 bases). Germline values: CDR1 SGHRS, CDR2 YFSETQ. The CDR3 runs to 17 residues. V lost 0 bases to trimming and J lost 0 bases, with 14 bases between them. DNA of the CDR3: TGCGCCAGCAGCTTGGCCTTACGGGGGGCAAGCACAGATACGCAGTATTTT. Translating gives CASSLALRGASTDTQYF. The full variable domain, completed using reference TRBV5-1 and TRBJ2-3, is KAGVTQTPRYLIKTRGQQVTLSCSPISGHRSVSWYQQTPGQGLQFLFEYFSETQRNKGNFPGRFSGRQFSNSRSEMNVSTLELGDSALYLCASSLALRGASTDTQYFGPGTRLTVL.

The rearrangement joins TRBV27 to TRBJ2-1; D remains ambiguous. Germline V gene lookup returns CDR1 MNHEY and CDR2 SMNVEV (reference sequence). V lost 4 bases and J lost 0, with 13 bases in between. CDR3 length: 16 amino acids. The CDR3 DNA is TGTGCCAGCAGTTCCTCTGGGGAAAGCTCCTACAATGAGCAGTTCTTC. Translated: CASSSSGESSYNEQFF.

In this sample, this clone turned up once. The chain carries TRBV4-3 and TRBJ1-6, with 7 bases identical to TRBD1. The V gene end was trimmed by 4 bases and the J gene end by 10 bases; junction bases not matched to a gene: 16. Germline CDR1 LGHNA, CDR2 YSLEER. This CDR3 has 17 amino acids. The CDR3 region is CASSPLPVGDSGSPLHF. CDR3 nucleotide sequence: TGCGCCAGCAGCCCCCTACCTGTTGGGGACAGCGGGTCACCCCTCCACTTT.

The rearrangement links TRBV7-2 to TRBJ1-1, with D unclear. Germline loops: CDR1 SGHTA, CDR2 FQGNSA. Trimming removed 2 bases at V and 11 bases at J, with 12 bases between. This CDR3 comprises 12 residues. CDR3 amino acids: CASSLSPHWAFF. The DNA of the CDR3 is TGTGCCAGCAGCTTATCTCCCCATTGGGCTTTCTTT.

The chain combines TRBV5-4 with TRBJ1-1, with TRBD1 matching over 10 bases. Germline loops: CDR1 SGHNT, CDR2 YYREEE (reference sequence). Trimming took 4 bases from V and 7 from J; bases not matched to a gene: 13. The CDR3 totals 16 residues. The CDR3 protein is CASSLTGTGAPNEAFF. The CDR3 bases are TGTGCCAGCAGCCTGACCGGGACAGGGGCTCCTAATGAAGCTTTCTTT.

V and J are TRBV12-3 or TRBV12-4 and TRBJ2-7; D call uncertain. The CDR3 covers 13 residues. Between the trimmed V and J ends, which lost 6 bases and 0 bases, there was a span of 9 bases. In nucleotides, the CDR3 is TGTGCCAGCAGGCGCACAGCCTCCTACGAGCAGTACTTC. This sequence encodes CASRRTASYEQYF.

In DNA form, the CDR3 reads TGTGCCAGCCGGTTAGGGGAATTGGTACAAATAGGGCAGTTCTTC. Translated, it gives CASRLGELVQIGQFF. The chain uses TRBV6-6 and TRBJ2-1; TRBD1 might be the D (5 bases). Germline-derived CDR1 and CDR2 are MNHNY and SVGAGI (reference sequence). The CDR3 runs 15 residues. With 8 bases removed from V and 12 bases from J, the gap between germline ends came to 26 bases.

V gene TRBV5-1 combines with J gene TRBJ1-1, with D hard to call. Germline CDR1 reads SGHRS; CDR2 reads YFSETQ. The length of the CDR3 is 13 residues. The V gene lost 3 bases and the J gene lost 0 bases, with 6 bases spanning the gap. The CDR3 sequence is CASSSWMNTEAFF. In DNA form, the CDR3 reads TGCGCCAGCAGCTCCTGGATGAACACTGAAGCTTTCTTT.